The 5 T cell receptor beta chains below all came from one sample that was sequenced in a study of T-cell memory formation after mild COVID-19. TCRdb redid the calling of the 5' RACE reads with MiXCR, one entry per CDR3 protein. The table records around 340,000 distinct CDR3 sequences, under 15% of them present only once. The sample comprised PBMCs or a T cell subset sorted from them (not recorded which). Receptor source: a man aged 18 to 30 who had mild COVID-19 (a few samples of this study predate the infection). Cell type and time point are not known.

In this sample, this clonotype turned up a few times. CDR3 sequence (DNA): TGCAGTGCTCCCGACAGAGGGAACTATGGCTACACCTTC. As protein: CSAPDRGNYGYTF. The chain links TRBV20-1 to TRBJ1-2, with D possibly TRBD1 on 5 matching bases. With 5 bases removed from V and 2 bases from J, the gap between germline ends came to 12 bases. This CDR3 comprises 13 residues. Germline V CDR1 and CDR2: DFQATT, SNEGSKA (reference sequence).

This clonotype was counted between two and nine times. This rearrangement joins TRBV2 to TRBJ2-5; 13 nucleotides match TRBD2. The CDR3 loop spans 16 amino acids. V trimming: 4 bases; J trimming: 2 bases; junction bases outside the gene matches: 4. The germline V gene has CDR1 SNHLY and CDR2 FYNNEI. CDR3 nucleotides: TGTGCCAGCAGTGCCAGACTAGCGGGGGGTCAAGAGACCCAGTACTTC. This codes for CASSARLAGGQETQYF.

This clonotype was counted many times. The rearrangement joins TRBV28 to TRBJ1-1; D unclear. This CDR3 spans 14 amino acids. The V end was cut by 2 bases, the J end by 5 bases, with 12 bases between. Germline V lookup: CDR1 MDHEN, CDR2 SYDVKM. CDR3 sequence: CASSLAPGGTEAFF. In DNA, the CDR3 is TGTGCCAGCAGTTTAGCTCCGGGAGGGACTGAAGCTTTCTTT. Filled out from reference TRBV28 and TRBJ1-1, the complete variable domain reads DVKVTQSSRYLVKRTGEKVFLECVQDMDHENMFWYRQDPGLGLRLIYFSYDVKMKEKGDIPEGYSVSREKKERFSLILESASTNQTSMYLCASSLAPGGTEAFFGQGTRLTVV.

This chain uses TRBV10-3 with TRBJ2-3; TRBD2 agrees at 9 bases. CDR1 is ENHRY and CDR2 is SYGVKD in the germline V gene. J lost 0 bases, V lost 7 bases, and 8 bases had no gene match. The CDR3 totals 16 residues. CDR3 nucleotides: TGTGCCATCAACCAAGGACTAGCGAAAAGCACAGATACGCAGTATTTT. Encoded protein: CAINQGLAKSTDTQYF.

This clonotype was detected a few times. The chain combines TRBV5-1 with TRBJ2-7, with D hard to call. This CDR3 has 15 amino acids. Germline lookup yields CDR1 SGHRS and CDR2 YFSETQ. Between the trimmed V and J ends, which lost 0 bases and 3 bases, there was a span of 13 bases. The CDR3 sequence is CASSLGLGHSYEQYF. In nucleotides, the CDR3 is TGCGCCAGCAGCTTGGGTCTGGGCCACAGCTACGAGCAGTACTTC.